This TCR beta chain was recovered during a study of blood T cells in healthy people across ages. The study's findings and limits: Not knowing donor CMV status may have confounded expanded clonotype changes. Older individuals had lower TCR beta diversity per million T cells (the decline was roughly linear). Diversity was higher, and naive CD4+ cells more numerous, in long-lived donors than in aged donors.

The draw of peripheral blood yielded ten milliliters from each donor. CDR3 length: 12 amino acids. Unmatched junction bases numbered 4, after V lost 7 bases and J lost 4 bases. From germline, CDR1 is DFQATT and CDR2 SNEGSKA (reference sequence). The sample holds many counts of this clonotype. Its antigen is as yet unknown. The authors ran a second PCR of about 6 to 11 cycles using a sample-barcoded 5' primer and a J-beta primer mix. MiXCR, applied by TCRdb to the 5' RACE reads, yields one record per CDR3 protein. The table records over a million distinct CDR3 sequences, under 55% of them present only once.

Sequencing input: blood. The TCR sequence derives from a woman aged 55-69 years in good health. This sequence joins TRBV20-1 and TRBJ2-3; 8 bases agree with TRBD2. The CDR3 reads CSGLAGPDTQYF. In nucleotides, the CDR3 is TGCAGTGGCCTAGCGGGCCCAGATACGCAGTATTTT.